This paragraph covers one TCR beta chain sequence. Its antigen remains unidentified. Vbeta (60) and Jbeta (13) primers were used in the PCR. Sequenced by immunoSEQ multiplex PCR; TCRdb stores in-frame clones only, minus some. The repertoire holds roughly 170,000 clones, with 65% to 75% as singletons. J was trimmed by 5 bases and V by 4 bases; bases with no gene match: 8. Germline lookup yields CDR1 SGHVS and CDR2 FQNEAQ. This CDR3 is 16 amino acids long. The data belong to a study of cytomegalovirus exposure and HLA in healthy donors. The overall study: A preliminary data release comprised roughly 85 million unique TCRs obtained from HLA-typed donors.

Overall study findings and caveats: Presence/absence analyses supposed approximately even sequencing depth among donors. Later, an analysis found that common viral pathogens appeared to be linked with several of the most significant clusters.

Sequenced material: PBMCs. The receptor's source is a girl aged 10 to 17 in good health and CMV-seronegative. J is TRBJ1-6 and V is TRBV7-8; 7 bases fit TRBD1. DNA of the CDR3: TGTGCCAGCAGCTCACAGGGGCCCGAGAATAATTCACCCCTCCACTTT. Its protein product is CASSSQGPENNSPLHF.